A selection of T cell receptor beta chains follows, all from one sample in a study of patients and donors after allogeneic stem cell transplantation. Each CDR3 protein is one row after TCRdb ran MiXCR on the RT-PCR reads. The sample has under 95,000 distinct CDR3 sequences, 4% to 5% seen once. Sequencing was performed on blood, either unsorted or a sorted T cell fraction (not recorded which). These receptors all stem from a human donor who was either an allogeneic HSCT recipient or a stem cell or donor lymphocyte infusion donor (not recorded which). It is not recorded whose cells these are; they may come from a transplant donor. Both conserved end residues are part of each CDR3. The order of the fields is V gene, clone size, J gene, D gene, CDR3 protein, CDR3 DNA. D genes are given only for firm matches. Only part of the rows carry a size: once, few, many, or a class if the clone is expanded.

>TRBV30|many|TRBJ2-1|-
CAGSRGYNEQFF
TGTGCCGGGAGTAGAGGGTACAATGAGCAGTTCTTC
>TRBV10-3|few|TRBJ2-1|-
CAISESAARSTEVQFF
TGTGCCATCAGTGAGTCCGCCGCTCGATCGACCGAGGTGCAGTTCTTC
>TRBV20-1|few|TRBJ2-3|-
CSAESTGTDTQYF
TGCAGTGCTGAGAGTACTGGGACAGATACGCAGTATTTT
>TRBV7-8|many|TRBJ2-1|-
CASSLRRGNEQFF
TGTGCCAGCAGCCTCAGGCGGGGCAATGAGCAGTTCTTC
>TRBV5-5|many|TRBJ2-5|-
CASSSRQFQETQYF
TGTGCCAGCAGCTCTAGACAATTCCAAGAGACCCAGTACTTC
>TRBV7-2|few|TRBJ2-2|-
CASSFGRVGTGELFF
TGTGCCAGCAGCTTCGGCAGGGTGGGCACCGGGGAGCTGTTTTTT
>TRBV12-3/TRBV12-4|many|TRBJ1-1|TRBD1
CASRPGGTVNTEAFF
TGTGCCAGCAGACCCGGTGGGACAGTGAACACTGAAGCTTTCTTT
>TRBV5-1|few|TRBJ1-1|TRBD1
CASSLEGASPEAFF
TGCGCCAGCAGCTTGGAGGGGGCGAGCCCTGAAGCTTTCTTT
>TRBV5-5|-|TRBJ2-7|-
CASSLDQPPYEQYF
TGTGCCAGCAGCTTGGATCAGCCCCCCTACGAGCAGTACTTC
>TRBV4-2|many|TRBJ1-2|-
CASSQDGAGFYGYTF
TGTGCCAGCAGCCAAGATGGGGCGGGATTCTATGGCTACACCTTC
>TRBV7-2|-|TRBJ1-5|-
CASSSADTRPQHF
TGTGCCAGCAGCTCGGCGGACACCCGGCCCCAGCATTTT
>TRBV5-1|many|TRBJ1-4|-
CASSSTGPPNEKLFF
TGCGCCAGCAGCTCAACAGGTCCCCCTAATGAAAAACTGTTTTTT
>TRBV20-1|many|TRBJ1-2|TRBD1
CSAQRNRGQGGYTF
TGCAGTGCTCAAAGGAACAGGGGGCAGGGTGGCTACACCTTC
>TRBV5-1|-|TRBJ2-5|-
CASSPGTGKEAQYF
TGCGCCAGCAGCCCCGGGACGGGGAAAGAGGCCCAGTACTTC
>TRBV7-2|-|TRBJ2-1|TRBD1
CASSFDRGAYNEQFF
TGTGCCAGCAGCTTTGACAGGGGGGCCTACAATGAGCAGTTCTTC
>TRBV21-1|many|TRBJ1-3|-
CASIGEDRLSSGNTIYF
TGTGCCAGCATTGGGGAGGACAGGCTCAGCTCTGGAAACACCATATATTTT
>TRBV30|-|TRBJ1-2|TRBD1
CAWRFGTGGGYTF
TGTGCCTGGAGGTTCGGGACAGGGGGCGGCTACACCTTC
>TRBV4-1|many|TRBJ2-6|TRBD1
CASSPQGAGGANVLTF
TGCGCCAGCAGCCCACAGGGGGCTGGTGGGGCCAACGTCCTGACTTTC
>TRBV9|few|TRBJ2-3|-
CASSLHGREKGTDTQYF
TGTGCCAGCAGCCTACATGGACGGGAGAAGGGCACAGATACGCAGTATTTT
>TRBV18|many|TRBJ2-1|-
CASSVTDPSYNEQFF
TGTGCCAGCTCAGTCACAGATCCCTCCTACAATGAGCAGTTCTTC
>TRBV29-1|few|TRBJ2-7|TRBD2
CSATGTRPLEQYF
TGCAGCGCAACCGGGACTAGACCCCTCGAGCAGTACTTC
>TRBV28|few|TRBJ2-5|TRBD2
CASSSPFGLAGDGETQYF
TGTGCCAGCAGTTCCCCCTTTGGGCTAGCGGGAGATGGAGAGACCCAGTACTTC
>TRBV20-1|many|TRBJ1-5|TRBD1
CSAMGSSRTGGNQPQHF
TGCAGTGCAATGGGGTCGAGTCGGACAGGGGGCAATCAGCCCCAGCATTTT
>TRBV29-1|many|TRBJ2-7|TRBD1
CSVDVSGQGHEQYF
TGCAGCGTTGACGTTTCGGGACAGGGGCACGAGCAGTACTTC
>TRBV5-5|many|TRBJ2-1|-
CASSLRGAGSYNEQFF
TGTGCCAGCAGCTTGAGGGGGGCAGGCTCCTACAATGAGCAGTTCTTC
>TRBV7-3|many|TRBJ2-1|TRBD2
CASSPGEGRHEQFF
TGTGCCAGCAGCCCCGGGGAGGGAAGGCATGAGCAGTTCTTC
>TRBV7-7|many|TRBJ2-3|-
CASSLGQGSDTQYF
TGTGCTAGCAGCTTAGGCCAGGGCTCAGATACGCAGTATTTT